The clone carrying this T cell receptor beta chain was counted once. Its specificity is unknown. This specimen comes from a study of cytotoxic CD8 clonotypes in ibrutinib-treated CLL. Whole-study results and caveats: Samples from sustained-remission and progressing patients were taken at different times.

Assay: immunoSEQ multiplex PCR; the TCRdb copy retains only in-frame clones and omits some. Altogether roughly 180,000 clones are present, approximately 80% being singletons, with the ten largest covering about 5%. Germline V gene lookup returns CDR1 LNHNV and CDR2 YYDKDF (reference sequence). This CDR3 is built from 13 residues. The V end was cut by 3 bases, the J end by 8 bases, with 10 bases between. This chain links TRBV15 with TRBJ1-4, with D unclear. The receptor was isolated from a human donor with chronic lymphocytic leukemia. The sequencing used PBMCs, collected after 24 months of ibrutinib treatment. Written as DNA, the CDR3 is TGTGCCACCAGCAGCCGGGGAGGGGAAAAACTGTTTTTT. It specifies CATSSRGGEKLFF.